The rows below give T cell receptor beta chains drawn from one sample of a study of post-analysis software for immune sequencing data. MiXCR, run by TCRdb on the PCR reads, gives a single entry per CDR3 protein. The data show 650,000 to 850,000 distinct CDR3 sequences, just over 45% seen once. Material for sequencing was blood. Source of these receptors: a girl aged 5-17 years with multiple sclerosis. Each CDR3 is given with its conserved first and last residue. A D gene is named only where the DNA matches it firmly. Size tells how often a clone was seen (once, few, many) or the class of an expanded clone, and some rows leave it out.

v_call	j_call	clone_size	d_call	cdr3_aa	cdr3_nt
TRBV5-1	TRBJ1-1	few	.	CASSFSPPNTEAFF	TGCGCCAGCAGCTTTTCCCCCCCCAACACTGAAGCTTTCTTT
TRBV27	TRBJ2-5	few	.	CASSLRVEETQYF	TGTGCCAGCAGTTTAAGGGTAGAAGAGACCCAGTACTTC
TRBV11-1	TRBJ2-3	.	TRBD2	CASSLASGSADTQYF	TGTGCCAGCAGCTTGGCTAGCGGGAGCGCAGATACGCAGTATTTT
TRBV6-5	TRBJ1-5	.	.	CASSYGQLTRQHF	TGTGCCAGCAGTTATGGTCAATTAACTCGCCAGCATTTT
TRBV5-1	TRBJ1-4	.	.	CSSSLVGNEKLFF	TGCTCCAGCAGCTTGGTAGGGAACGAAAAACTGTTTTTT
TRBV7-9	TRBJ1-1	.	.	CASSNTEAFF	TGTGCCAGCAGCAACACTGAAGCTTTCTTT
TRBV5-1	TRBJ2-1	.	TRBD2	CASSPSGGVSNEQFF	TGCGCCAGCAGCCCTAGCGGAGGTGTATCCAATGAGCAGTTCTTC
TRBV7-2	TRBJ2-4	.	TRBD2	CASSLDPGLVGLGQYF	TGTGCCAGCAGCTTAGATCCGGGACTAGTCGGTCTTGGGCAGTACTTC
TRBV27	TRBJ2-2	once	TRBD2	CASSLRLTGTSHGELFF	TGTGCCAGCAGTTTACGCTTGACCGGGACTAGCCACGGGGAGCTGTTTTTT
TRBV2	TRBJ2-7	few	.	CASTGTPVTYEQYF	TGTGCCAGCACCGGGACCCCTGTTACCTACGAGCAGTACTTC
TRBV6-1	TRBJ2-1	.	.	CASSEVGGGGTRHEQFF	TGTGCCAGCAGTGAAGTTGGGGGGGGCGGCACGCGCCATGAGCAGTTCTTC
TRBV27	TRBJ1-1	few	.	CASSSTSGGLILNTEAFF	TGTGCCAGCAGTTCAACTTCGGGGGGCCTAATACTGAACACTGAAGCTTTCTTT
TRBV19	TRBJ2-5	once	.	CASSIGETEETQYF	TGTGCCAGTAGTATTGGAGAGACAGAGGAGACCCAGTACTTC
TRBV20-1	TRBJ2-6	.	.	CSAPRGAGANVRTF	TGCAGCGCCCCACGGGGAGCTGGGGCCAACGTCCGGACTTTC
TRBV29-1	TRBJ2-7	.	.	CSGGDRRGEQYF	TGCAGCGGTGGTGATCGGAGGGGCGAGCAGTACTTC
TRBV10-2	TRBJ2-5	many	TRBD2	CASSQGAGEKTQYF	TGCGCCAGCAGCCAAGGGGCGGGAGAAAAGACCCAGTACTTC
TRBV4-1	TRBJ2-1	.	.	CASSQDRLVGSYNEQFF	TGCGCCAGCAGCCAAGATCGCCTAGTCGGCTCCTACAATGAGCAGTTCTTC
TRBV12-3/TRBV12-4	TRBJ2-1	.	.	CASGQAYNEQFF	TGTGCCAGCGGGCAGGCCTACAATGAGCAGTTCTTC